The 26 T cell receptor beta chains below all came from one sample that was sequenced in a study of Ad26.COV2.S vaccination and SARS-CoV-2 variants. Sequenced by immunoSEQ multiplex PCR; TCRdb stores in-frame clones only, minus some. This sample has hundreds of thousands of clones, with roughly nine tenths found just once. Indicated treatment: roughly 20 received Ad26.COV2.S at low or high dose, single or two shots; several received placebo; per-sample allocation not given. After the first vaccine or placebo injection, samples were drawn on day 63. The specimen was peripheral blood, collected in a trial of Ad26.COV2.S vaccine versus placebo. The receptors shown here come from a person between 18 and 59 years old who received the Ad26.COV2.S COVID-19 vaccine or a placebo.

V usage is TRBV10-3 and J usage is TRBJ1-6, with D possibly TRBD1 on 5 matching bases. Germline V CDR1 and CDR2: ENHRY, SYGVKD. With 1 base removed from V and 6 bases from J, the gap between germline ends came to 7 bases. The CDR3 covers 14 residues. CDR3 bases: TGTGCCATCAGTGAGTGGGGCAGTAATTCACCCCTCCACTTT. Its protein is CAISEWGSNSPLHF.

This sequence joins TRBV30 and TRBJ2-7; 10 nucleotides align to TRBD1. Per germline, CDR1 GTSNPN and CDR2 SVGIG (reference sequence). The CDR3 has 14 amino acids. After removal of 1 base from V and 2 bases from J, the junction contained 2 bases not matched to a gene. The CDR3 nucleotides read TGTGCCTGGAGTGGGGGGACAGGGGCCTACGAGCAGTACTTC. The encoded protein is CAWSGGTGAYEQYF.

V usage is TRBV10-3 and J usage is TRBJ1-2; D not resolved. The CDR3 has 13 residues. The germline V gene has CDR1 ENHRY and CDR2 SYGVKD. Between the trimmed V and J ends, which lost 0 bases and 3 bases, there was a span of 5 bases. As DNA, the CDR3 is TGTGCCATCAGTGAGTCTGGGTACTATGGCTACACCTTC. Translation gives CAISESGYYGYTF.

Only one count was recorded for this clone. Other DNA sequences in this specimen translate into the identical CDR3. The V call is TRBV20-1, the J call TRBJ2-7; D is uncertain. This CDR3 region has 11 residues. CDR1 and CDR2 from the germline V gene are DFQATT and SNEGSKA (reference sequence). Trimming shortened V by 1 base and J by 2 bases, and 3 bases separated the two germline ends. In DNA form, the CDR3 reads TGCAGTGCTAGAGGCCCCTACGAGCAGTACTTC. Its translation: CSARGPYEQYF.

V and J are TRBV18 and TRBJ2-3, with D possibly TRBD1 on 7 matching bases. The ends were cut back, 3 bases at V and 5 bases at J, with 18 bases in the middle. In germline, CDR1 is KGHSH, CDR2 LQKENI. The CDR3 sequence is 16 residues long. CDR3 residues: CASSPNAQGTGDTQYF. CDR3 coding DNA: TGTGCCAGCTCACCTAACGCACAGGGGACTGGAGATACGCAGTATTTT.

The CDR3 here is CASSFTYPVEQYF. CDR3 DNA sequence: TGTGCCAGCAGCTTCACGTATCCGGTCGAGCAGTACTTC. The chain employs TRBV5-6 and TRBJ2-7; D gene uncertain. This CDR3 contains 13 residues. Per the germline V gene, CDR1 is SGHDT and CDR2 is YYEEEE. Deletions cut 2 bases from V and 6 bases from J, with 12 bases between.

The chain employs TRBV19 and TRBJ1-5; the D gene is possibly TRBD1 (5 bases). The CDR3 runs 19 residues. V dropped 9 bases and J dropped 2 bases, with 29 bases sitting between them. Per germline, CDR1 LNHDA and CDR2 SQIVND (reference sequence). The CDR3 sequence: CASDTGSDSFVYGNQPQHF. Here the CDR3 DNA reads TGTGCCAGCGATACAGGATCCGATAGTTTCGTGTACGGCAATCAGCCCCAGCATTTT. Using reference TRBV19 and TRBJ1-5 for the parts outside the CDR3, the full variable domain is DGGITQSPKYLFRKEGQNVTLSCEQNLNHDAMYWYRQDPGQGLRLIYYSQIVNDFQKGDIAEGYSVSREKKESFPLTVTSAQKNPTAFYLCASDTGSDSFVYGNQPQHFGDGTRLSIL.

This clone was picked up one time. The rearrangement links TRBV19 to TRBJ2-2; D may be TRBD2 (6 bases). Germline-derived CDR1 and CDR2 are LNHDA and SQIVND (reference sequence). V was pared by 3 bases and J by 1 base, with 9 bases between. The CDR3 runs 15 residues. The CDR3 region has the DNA TGTGCCAGTAGTATCAACGGGGGGAACACCGGGGAGCTGTTTTTT. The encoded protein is CASSINGGNTGELFF. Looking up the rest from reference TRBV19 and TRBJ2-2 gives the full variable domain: DGGITQSPKYLFRKEGQNVTLSCEQNLNHDAMYWYRQDPGQGLRLIYYSQIVNDFQKGDIAEGYSVSREKKESFPLTVTSAQKNPTAFYLCASSINGGNTGELFFGEGSRLTVL.

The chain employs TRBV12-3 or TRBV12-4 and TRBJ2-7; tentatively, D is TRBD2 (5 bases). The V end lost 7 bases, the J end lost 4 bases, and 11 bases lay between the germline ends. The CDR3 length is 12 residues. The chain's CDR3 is CASTLGGYEQYF. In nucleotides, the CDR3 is TGTGCCAGCACTCTTGGCGGGTACGAGCAGTACTTC.

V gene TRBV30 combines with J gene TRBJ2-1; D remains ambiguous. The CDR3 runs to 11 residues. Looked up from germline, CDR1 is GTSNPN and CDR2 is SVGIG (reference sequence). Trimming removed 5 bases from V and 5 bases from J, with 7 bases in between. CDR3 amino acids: CAWGLNNEQFF. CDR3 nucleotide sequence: TGTGCCTGGGGGTTAAACAATGAGCAGTTCTTC.

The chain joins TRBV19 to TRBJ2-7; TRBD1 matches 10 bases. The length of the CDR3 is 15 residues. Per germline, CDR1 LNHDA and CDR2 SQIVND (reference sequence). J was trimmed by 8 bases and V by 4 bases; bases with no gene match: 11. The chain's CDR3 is CASSTRQGALRKQYF. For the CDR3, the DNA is TGTGCCAGTAGTACGCGACAGGGGGCGTTACGAAAGCAGTACTTC.

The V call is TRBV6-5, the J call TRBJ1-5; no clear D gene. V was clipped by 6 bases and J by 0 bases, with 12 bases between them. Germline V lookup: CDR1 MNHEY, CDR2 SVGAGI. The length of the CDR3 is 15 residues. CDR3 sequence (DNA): TGTGCCAGCAGCGCGACAACTAATAGCAATCAGCCCCAGCATTTT. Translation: CASSATTNSNQPQHF.

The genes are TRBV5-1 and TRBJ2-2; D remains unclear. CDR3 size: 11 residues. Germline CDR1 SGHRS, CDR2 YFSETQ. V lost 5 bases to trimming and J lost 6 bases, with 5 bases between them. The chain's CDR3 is CASRGAGELFF. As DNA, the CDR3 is TGCGCCAGCAGGGGCGCCGGGGAGCTGTTTTTT.

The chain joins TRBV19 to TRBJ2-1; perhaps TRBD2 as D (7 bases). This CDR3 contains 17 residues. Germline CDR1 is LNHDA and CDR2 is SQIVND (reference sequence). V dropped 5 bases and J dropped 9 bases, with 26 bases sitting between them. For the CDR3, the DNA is TGTGCCAGTAGTGGGGAGGGGGGTAGGAAGGACTCGCGTGAGCAGTTCTTC. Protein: CASSGEGGRKDSREQFF.

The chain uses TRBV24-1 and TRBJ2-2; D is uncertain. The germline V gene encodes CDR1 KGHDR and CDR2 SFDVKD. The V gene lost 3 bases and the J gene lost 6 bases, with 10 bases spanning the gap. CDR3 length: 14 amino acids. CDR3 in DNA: TGTGCCACCAGTGATAACCCAAGCCCCGGGGAGCTGTTTTTT. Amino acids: CATSDNPSPGELFF.

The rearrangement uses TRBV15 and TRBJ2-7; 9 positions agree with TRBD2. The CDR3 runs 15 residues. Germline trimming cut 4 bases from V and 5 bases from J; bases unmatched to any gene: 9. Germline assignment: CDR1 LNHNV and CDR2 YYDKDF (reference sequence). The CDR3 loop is CATSTLRPSGDEQYF. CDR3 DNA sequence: TGTGCCACCAGCACTCTTAGGCCTAGCGGGGACGAGCAGTACTTC.

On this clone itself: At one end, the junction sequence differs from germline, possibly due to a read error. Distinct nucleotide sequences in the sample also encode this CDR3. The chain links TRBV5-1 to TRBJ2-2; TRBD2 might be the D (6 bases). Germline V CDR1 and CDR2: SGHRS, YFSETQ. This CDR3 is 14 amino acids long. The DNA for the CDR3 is TGCGCCAGCAGGGCCGGAGGGAACACCGGGGAGCTATTTTTT. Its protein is CASRAGGNTGELFF.

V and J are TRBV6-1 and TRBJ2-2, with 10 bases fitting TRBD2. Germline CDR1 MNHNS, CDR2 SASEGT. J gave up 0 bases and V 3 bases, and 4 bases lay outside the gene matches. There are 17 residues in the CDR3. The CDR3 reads CASSETSGWANTGELFF. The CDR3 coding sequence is TGTGCCAGCAGTGAGACTAGCGGGTGGGCGAACACCGGGGAGCTGTTTTTT.

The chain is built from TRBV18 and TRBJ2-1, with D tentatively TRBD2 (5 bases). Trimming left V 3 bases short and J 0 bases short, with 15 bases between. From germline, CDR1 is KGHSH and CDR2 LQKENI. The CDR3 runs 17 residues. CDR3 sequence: CASSPGWAGSSYNEQFF. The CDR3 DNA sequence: TGTGCCAGCTCACCGGGGTGGGCGGGTAGCTCCTACAATGAGCAGTTCTTC.

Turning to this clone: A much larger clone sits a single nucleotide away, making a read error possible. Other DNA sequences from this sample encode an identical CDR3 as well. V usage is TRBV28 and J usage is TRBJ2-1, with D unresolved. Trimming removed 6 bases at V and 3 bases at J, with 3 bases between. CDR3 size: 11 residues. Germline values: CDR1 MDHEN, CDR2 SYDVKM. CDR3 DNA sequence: TGTGCCAGCAGCTTCTACAATGAGCAGTTCTTC. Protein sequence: CASSFYNEQFF.

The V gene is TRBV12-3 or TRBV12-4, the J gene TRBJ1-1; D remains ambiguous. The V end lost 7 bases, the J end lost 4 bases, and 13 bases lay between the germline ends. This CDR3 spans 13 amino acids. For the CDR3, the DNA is TGTGCCAGCACGAATGGTTGGGGCACTGAAGCTTTCTTT. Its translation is CASTNGWGTEAFF.

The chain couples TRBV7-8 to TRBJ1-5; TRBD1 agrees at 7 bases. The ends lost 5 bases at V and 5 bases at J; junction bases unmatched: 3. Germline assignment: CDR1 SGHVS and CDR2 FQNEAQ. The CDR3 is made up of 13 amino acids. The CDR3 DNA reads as TGTGCCAGCAGCCGACAGGGTGATCAGCCCCAGCATTTT. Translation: CASSRQGDQPQHF.

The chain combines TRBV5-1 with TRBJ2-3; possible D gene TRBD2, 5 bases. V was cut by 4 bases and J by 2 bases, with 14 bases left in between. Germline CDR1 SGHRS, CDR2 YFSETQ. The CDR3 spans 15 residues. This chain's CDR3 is CASSRLSRTTDTQYF. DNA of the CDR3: TGCGCCAGCAGCCGACTATCAAGGACCACAGATACGCAGTATTTT.

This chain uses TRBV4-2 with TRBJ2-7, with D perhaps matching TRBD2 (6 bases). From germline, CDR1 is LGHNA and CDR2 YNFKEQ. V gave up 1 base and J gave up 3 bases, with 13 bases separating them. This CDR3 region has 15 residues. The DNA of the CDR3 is TGTGCCAGCAGCCAAGTTCCGGGAGTGAACTACGAGCAGTACTTC. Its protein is CASSQVPGVNYEQYF.

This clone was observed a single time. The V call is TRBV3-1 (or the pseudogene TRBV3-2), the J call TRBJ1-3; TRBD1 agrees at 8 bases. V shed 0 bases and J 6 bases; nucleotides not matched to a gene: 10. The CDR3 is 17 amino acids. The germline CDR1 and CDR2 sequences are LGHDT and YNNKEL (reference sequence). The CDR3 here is CASSQDLRTGSLNTIYF. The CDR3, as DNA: TGTGCCAGCAGCCAAGATCTCAGGACAGGGTCTCTAAACACCATATATTTT.

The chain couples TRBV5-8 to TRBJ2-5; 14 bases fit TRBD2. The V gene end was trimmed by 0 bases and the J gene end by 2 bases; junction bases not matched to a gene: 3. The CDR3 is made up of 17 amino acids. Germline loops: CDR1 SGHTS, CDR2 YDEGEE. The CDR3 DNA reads TGTGCCAGCAGCTTGGGGACTAGCGGGGGGCCACAAGAGACCCAGTACTTC. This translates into CASSLGTSGGPQETQYF. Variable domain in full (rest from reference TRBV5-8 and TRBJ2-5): EAGVTQSPTHLIKTRGQQATLRCSPISGHTSVYWYQQALGLGLQFLLWYDEGEERNRGNFPPRFSGRQFPNYSSELNVNALELEDSALYLCASSLGTSGGPQETQYFGPGTRLLVL.